This TCR beta chain appears in the sequencing data of a study of blood T cell repertoires in COVID-19. About the study: Samples taken during acute and convalescent COVID-19 were collected in the United States, Italy and Spain.

Here immunoSEQ multiplex PCR was the method, and the copy in TCRdb shows in-frame clones only, minus some. The data contain some 95,000 clones, 70% to 90% of them singletons. The CDR3 loop spans 12 amino acids. Germline loops: CDR1 MNHEY, CDR2 SMNVEV (reference sequence). The V and J ends lost 8 bases and 2 bases, in that order; junction bases with no gene match: 2. In this sample, this clone turned up once. This TCR derives from a man between 65 and 80 years old with acute or convalescent COVID-19. The genes are TRBV27 and TRBJ1-2; TRBD1 matches at 7 bases. The sequenced sample was peripheral blood. The CDR3 coding sequence is TGTGCCAGCCGGGACAGCAACTATGGCTACACCTTC. Protein: CASRDSNYGYTF.